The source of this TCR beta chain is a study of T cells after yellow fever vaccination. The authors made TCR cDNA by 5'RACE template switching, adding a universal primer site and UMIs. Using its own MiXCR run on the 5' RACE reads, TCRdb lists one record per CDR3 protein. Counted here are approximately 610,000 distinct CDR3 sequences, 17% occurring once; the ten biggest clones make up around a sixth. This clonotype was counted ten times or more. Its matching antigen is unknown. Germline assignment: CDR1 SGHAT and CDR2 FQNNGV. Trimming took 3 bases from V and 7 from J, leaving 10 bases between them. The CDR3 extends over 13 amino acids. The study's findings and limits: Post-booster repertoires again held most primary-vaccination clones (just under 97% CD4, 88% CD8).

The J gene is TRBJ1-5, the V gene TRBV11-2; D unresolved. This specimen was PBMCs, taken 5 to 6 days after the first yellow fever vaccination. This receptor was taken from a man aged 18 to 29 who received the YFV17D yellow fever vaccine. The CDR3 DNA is TGTGCCAGCAGCTTGGATAGAACGCAGCCCCAGCATTTT. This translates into CASSLDRTQPQHF.